This T cell receptor beta chain was captured by sequencing in a study of blood T cell repertoires in COVID-19. Study-level information: The analysed material was cDNA or gDNA that came from T cells, B-cell-depleted T cells, or PBMCs.

The CDR3 has 15 residues. With 5 bases clipped from V and 7 bases from J, the junction kept 10 bases outside the gene matches. Germline V gene lookup returns CDR1 SEHNR and CDR2 FQNEAQ (reference sequence). As handled by the study authors: Nucleated cell counts were estimated from reference gene primer amplification. Profiled with immunoSEQ multiplex PCR; TCRdb holds only in-frame clones, not every one. That table is the source of V, J and clone size, and D and trimming were worked out from the DNA. This sample yields roughly 200,000 clones, of which roughly 82% are seen a single time; less than 9.5% belongs to the top ten.

This chain uses TRBV7-9 with TRBJ2-1; 8 nucleotides line up with TRBD1. The source is a woman aged 60-75 years with COVID-19, enrolled during active disease. The sample taken for sequencing was peripheral blood. The CDR3 is CASSPWADRVNEQFF. The CDR3 DNA is TGTGCCAGCAGCCCATGGGCGGACAGGGTAAATGAGCAGTTCTTC. Looking up the rest from reference TRBV7-9 and TRBJ2-1 gives the full variable domain: DTGVSQNPRHKITKRGQNVTFRCDPISEHNRLYWYRQTLGQGPEFLTYFQNEAQLEKSRLLSDRFSAERPKGSFSTLEIQRTEQGDSAMYLCASSPWADRVNEQFFGPGTRLTVL.